These 9 T cell receptor beta chains share one sample of origin, sequenced in a study of shared clonotypes between healthy human individuals. TCRdb keeps only in-frame clones here, not all; method: immunoSEQ multiplex PCR. The data contain about 2,500,000 clones, around 90% of them seen just once; the ten biggest clones take up 0.13% to 0.15%. The sample consisted of naive CD4+ T cells sorted from blood. Subset meaning: CD45RA+ positively selected. The receptor set was obtained from a man aged 18-30 years in good health.

The chain has TRBV7-8 and TRBJ2-6, with D tentatively TRBD1 (7 bases). CDR1 and CDR2 from the germline V gene are SGHVS and FQNEAQ. The length of the CDR3 is 18 residues. Trimming cost V 5 bases and J 1 base, with 18 bases left between them. The CDR3 DNA sequence: TGTGCCAGCAGCCTAGTAGGAGGGGGCACGTCTGGGGCCAACGTCCTGACTTTC. Translated, it gives CASSLVGGGTSGANVLTF. Variable domain in full (rest from reference TRBV7-8 and TRBJ2-6): GAGVSQSPRYKVAKRGQDVALRCDPISGHVSLFWYQQALGQGPEFLTYFQNEAQLDKSGLPSDRFFAERPEGSVSTLKIQRTQQEDSAVYLCASSLVGGGTSGANVLTFGAGSRLTVL.

This rearrangement joins TRBV18 to TRBJ2-1; 14 bases are shared with TRBD2. V gave up 3 bases and J gave up 3 bases; unmatched junction bases: 1. Germline CDR1 reads KGHSH; CDR2 reads LQKENI. CDR3 length: 16 residues. This chain's CDR3 is CASSPTSGGGYNEQFF. The CDR3 bases are TGTGCCAGCTCACCGACTAGCGGGGGGGGCTACAATGAGCAGTTCTTC.

This rearrangement joins TRBV7-8 to TRBJ1-1, with D uncertain. The V and J ends lost 6 bases and 0 bases respectively, with 8 bases between them. The V gene's germline CDR1 is SGHVS and CDR2 FQNEAQ. This CDR3 spans 13 amino acids. CDR3 sequence: CASSRTVNTEAFF. Here the CDR3 DNA reads TGTGCCAGCAGTCGGACTGTGAACACTGAAGCTTTCTTT.

This clone came up a few times. The chain employs TRBV10-1 and TRBJ2-7; no firm D call. V dropped 5 bases and J dropped 2 bases, with 13 bases sitting between them. Per germline, CDR1 WNHNN and CDR2 SYGVQD (reference sequence). The CDR3 runs 14 residues. CDR3 protein: CASSPSPDTYEQYF. The DNA of the CDR3 is TGCGCCAGCAGTCCATCCCCGGATACCTACGAGCAGTACTTC.

This clone was picked up one time. The rearrangement links TRBV5-6 to TRBJ2-7, with 7 positions matching TRBD1. This CDR3 region has 15 residues. J gave up 4 bases and V 1 base, and 8 bases lay outside the gene matches. CDR1 and CDR2 from the germline V gene are SGHDT and YYEEEE. CDR3 nucleotides: TGTGCCAGCAGCTTGAGACCGGGACAGTCATACGAGCAGTACTTC. Amino acid sequence: CASSLRPGQSYEQYF.

Remarks on this clone: Other DNA sequences in this sample translate to the same CDR3. The chain is built from TRBV5-1 and TRBJ2-5, with 11 bases matching TRBD2. The trim removed 4 bases at V and 3 bases at J, leaving 2 bases unmatched. Germline V gives CDR1 SGHRS, CDR2 YFSETQ. This CDR3 has 14 residues. The CDR3 reads CASSRSGGEETQYF. CDR3 DNA: TGCGCCAGCAGCCGTAGCGGGGGGGAAGAGACCCAGTACTTC. The variable domain in full, with the rest retrieved from reference TRBV5-1 and TRBJ2-5, is KAGVTQTPRYLIKTRGQQVTLSCSPISGHRSVSWYQQTPGQGLQFLFEYFSETQRNKGNFPGRFSGRQFSNSRSEMNVSTLELGDSALYLCASSRSGGEETQYFGPGTRLLVL.

The gene calls are TRBV5-1 and TRBJ1-2; a weak D match, TRBD1 (5 bases). Germline loops: CDR1 SGHRS, CDR2 YFSETQ. The CDR3 consists of 14 residues. Trimming pared 4 bases from V and 1 base from J, leaving 11 bases between. CDR3 sequence reads: CASSPGDGNYGYTF. CDR3 in DNA: TGCGCCAGCAGCCCTGGGGACGGTAACTATGGCTACACCTTC.

Points on this clone: The sample carries other DNA sequences with the same CDR3. The chain is built from TRBV9 and TRBJ2-2; possibly TRBD1 or TRBD2 for D (5 bases each). CDR1 and CDR2 (germline): SGDLS, YYNGEE. The CDR3 is 16 amino acids. Trimming left V 7 bases short and J 2 bases short, with 18 bases between. CDR3 sequence: CASSTRGDPNTGELFF. The CDR3 nucleotides read TGTGCCAGCTCAACGAGAGGGGATCCCAACACCGGGGAGCTGTTTTTT.

The genes are TRBV6-5 and TRBJ2-7, with D tentatively TRBD1 (6 bases). The V end was cut by 6 bases, the J end by 3 bases, with 18 bases between. CDR3 length: 15 residues. Germline CDR1 is MNHEY and CDR2 is SVGAGI. The CDR3 reads CASSRRQDRFYEQYF. The CDR3 nucleotides are TGTGCCAGCAGCCGTCGACAGGATCGATTCTACGAGCAGTACTTC.